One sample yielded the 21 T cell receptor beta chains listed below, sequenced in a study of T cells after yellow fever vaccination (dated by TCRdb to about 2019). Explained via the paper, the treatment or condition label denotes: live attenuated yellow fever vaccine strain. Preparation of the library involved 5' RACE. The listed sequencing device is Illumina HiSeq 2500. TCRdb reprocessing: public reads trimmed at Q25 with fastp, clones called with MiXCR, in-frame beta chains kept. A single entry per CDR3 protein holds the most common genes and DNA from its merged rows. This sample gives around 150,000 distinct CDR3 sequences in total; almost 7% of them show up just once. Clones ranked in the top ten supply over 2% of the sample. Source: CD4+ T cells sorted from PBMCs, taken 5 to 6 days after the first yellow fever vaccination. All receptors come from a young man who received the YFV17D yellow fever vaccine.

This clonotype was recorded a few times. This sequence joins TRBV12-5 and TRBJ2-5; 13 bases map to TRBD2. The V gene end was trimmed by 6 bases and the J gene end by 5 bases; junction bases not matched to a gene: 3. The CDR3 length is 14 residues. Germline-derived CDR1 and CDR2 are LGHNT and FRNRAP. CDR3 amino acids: CASGRTSGGETQYF. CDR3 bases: TGTGCTAGTGGACGGACTAGCGGGGGTGAGACCCAGTACTTC.

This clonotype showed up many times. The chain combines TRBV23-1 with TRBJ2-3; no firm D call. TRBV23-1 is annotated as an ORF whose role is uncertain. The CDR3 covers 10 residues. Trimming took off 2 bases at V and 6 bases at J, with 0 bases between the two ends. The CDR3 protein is CASSQDTQYF. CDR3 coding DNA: TGCGCCAGCAGTCAAGATACGCAGTATTTT.

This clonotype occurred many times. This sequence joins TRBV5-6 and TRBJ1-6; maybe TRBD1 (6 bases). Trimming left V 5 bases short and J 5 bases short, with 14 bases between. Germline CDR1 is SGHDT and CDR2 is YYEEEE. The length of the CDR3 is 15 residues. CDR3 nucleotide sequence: TGTGCCAGCAGTTACACGGACAGAAATAATTCACCCCTCCACTTT. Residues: CASSYTDRNNSPLHF.

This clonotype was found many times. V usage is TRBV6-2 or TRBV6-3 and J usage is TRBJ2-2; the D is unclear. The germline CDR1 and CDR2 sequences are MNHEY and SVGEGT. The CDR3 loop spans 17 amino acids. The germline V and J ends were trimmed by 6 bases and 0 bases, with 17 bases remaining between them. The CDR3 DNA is TGTGCCAGCAGCCCCCTTGACGTGCTCGCGAACACCGGGGAGCTGTTTTTT. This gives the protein CASSPLDVLANTGELFF.

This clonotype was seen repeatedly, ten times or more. CDR3 sequence reads: CASSDQGQNTEAFF. In DNA form, the CDR3 reads TGCGCCAGCAGCGACCAAGGACAGAACACTGAAGCTTTCTTT. The chain employs TRBV5-1 and TRBJ1-1; D perhaps matches TRBD1 (5 bases). The CDR3 covers 14 residues. Germline CDR1 reads SGHRS; CDR2 reads YFSETQ. Trimming took 4 bases from V and 1 from J, leaving 11 bases between them.

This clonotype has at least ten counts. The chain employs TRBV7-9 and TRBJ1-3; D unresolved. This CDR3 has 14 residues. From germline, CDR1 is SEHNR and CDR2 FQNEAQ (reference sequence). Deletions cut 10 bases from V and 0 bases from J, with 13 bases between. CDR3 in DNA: TGTGCCACTGACGTTGAACCCTCTGGAAACACCATATATTTT. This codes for CATDVEPSGNTIYF. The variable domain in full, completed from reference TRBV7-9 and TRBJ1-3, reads DTGVSQNPRHKITKRGQNVTFRCDPISEHNRLYWYRQTLGQGPEFLTYFQNEAQLEKSRLLSDRFSAERPKGSFSTLEIQRTEQGDSAMYLCATDVEPSGNTIYFGEGSWLTVV.

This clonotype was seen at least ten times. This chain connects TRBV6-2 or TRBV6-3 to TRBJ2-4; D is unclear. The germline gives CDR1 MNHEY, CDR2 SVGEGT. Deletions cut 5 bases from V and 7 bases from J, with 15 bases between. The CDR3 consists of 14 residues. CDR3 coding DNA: TGTGCCAGCAGTCCCCCGGGCTTAAGGAACATTCAGTACTTC. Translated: CASSPPGLRNIQYF.

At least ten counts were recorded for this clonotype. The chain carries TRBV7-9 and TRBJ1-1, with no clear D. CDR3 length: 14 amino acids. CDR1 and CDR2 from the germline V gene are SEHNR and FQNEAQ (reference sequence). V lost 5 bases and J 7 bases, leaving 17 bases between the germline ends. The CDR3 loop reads CASSLTGSWDEAFF. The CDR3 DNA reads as TGTGCCAGCAGCCTCACGGGTTCCTGGGATGAAGCTTTCTTT. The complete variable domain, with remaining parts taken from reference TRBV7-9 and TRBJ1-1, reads DTGVSQNPRHKITKRGQNVTFRCDPISEHNRLYWYRQTLGQGPEFLTYFQNEAQLEKSRLLSDRFSAERPKGSFSTLEIQRTEQGDSAMYLCASSLTGSWDEAFFGQGTRLTVV.

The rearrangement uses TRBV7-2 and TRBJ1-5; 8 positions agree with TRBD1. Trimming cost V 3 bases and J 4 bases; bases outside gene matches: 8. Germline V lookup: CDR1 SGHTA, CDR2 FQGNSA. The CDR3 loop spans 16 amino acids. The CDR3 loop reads CASSLNRGQVNQPQHF. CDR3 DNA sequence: TGTGCCAGCAGCTTGAACCGGGGACAGGTGAATCAGCCCCAGCATTTT.

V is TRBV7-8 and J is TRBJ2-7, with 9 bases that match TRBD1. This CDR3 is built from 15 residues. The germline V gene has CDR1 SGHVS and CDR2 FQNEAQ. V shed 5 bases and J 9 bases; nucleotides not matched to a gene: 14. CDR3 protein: CASSNPGQGFGGQYF. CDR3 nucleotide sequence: TGTGCCAGCAGCAATCCGGGACAGGGTTTCGGGGGGCAGTACTTC.

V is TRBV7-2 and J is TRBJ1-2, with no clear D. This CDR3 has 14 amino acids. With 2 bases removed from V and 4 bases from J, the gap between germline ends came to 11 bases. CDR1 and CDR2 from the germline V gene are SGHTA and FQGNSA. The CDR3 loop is CASSLSRPGYGYTF. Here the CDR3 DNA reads TGTGCCAGCAGCTTAAGCAGGCCGGGCTATGGCTACACCTTC.

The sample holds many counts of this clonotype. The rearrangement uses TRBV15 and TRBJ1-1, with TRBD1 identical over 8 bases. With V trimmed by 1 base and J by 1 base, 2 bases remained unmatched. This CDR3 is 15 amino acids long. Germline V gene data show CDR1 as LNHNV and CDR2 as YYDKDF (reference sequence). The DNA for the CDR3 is TGTGCCACCAGCAGAGGCGGACAGGGGAACACTGAAGCTTTCTTT. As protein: CATSRGGQGNTEAFF.

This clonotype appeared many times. The CDR3 DNA sequence: TGTGCCAGCAGTTTAAGGAGGGGCCCTGGAAACACCATATATTTT. As protein: CASSLRRGPGNTIYF. This chain joins TRBV12-3 or TRBV12-4 and TRBJ1-3; D possibly corresponds to TRBD1 (5 bases). The CDR3 loop spans 15 amino acids. Trimming stripped 2 bases from V and 2 bases from J, with 10 bases between.

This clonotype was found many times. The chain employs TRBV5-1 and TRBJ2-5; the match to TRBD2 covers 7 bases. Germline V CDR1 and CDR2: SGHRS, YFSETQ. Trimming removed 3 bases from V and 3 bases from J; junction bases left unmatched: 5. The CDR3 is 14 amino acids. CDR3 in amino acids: CASSWNGLEETQYF. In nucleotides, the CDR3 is TGCGCCAGCAGCTGGAACGGACTAGAAGAGACCCAGTACTTC.

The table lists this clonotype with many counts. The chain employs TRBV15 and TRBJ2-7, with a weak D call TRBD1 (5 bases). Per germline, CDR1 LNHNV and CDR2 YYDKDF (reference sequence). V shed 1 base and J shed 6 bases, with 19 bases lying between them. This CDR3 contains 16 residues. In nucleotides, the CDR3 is TGTGCCACCAGCAGAGTAATGGCAGGGCGAACTGGCGAGCAGTACTTC. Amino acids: CATSRVMAGRTGEQYF.

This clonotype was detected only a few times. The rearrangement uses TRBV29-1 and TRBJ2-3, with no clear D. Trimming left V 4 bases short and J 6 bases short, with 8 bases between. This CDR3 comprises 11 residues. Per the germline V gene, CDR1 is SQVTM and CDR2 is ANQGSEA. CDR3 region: CSVGAGDTQYF. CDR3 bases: TGCAGCGTTGGAGCAGGTGATACGCAGTATTTT.

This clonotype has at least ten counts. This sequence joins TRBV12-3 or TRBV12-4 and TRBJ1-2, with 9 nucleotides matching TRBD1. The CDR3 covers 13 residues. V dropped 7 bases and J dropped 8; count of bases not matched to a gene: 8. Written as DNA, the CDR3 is TGTGCCAGCATGATAGGACAGGGGAGGGGCTACACCTTC. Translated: CASMIGQGRGYTF.

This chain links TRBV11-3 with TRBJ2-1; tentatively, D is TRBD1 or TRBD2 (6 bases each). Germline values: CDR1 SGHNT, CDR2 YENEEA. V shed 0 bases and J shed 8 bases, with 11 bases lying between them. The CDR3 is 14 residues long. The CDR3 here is CASSLDRGGDEQFF. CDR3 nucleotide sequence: TGTGCCAGCAGCTTAGACAGGGGAGGCGATGAGCAGTTCTTC.

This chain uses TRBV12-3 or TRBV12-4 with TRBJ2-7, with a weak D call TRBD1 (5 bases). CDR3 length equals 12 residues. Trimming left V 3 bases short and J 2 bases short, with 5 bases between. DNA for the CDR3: TGTGCCAGCAGTTTGACAGCCTACGAGCAGTACTTC. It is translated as CASSLTAYEQYF.

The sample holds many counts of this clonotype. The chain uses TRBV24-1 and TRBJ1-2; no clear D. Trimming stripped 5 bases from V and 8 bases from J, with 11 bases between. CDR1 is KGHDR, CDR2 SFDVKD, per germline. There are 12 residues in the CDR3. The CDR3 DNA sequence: TGTGCCACCAGTGTTCTTGGGTACGGCTACACCTTC. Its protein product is CATSVLGYGYTF.

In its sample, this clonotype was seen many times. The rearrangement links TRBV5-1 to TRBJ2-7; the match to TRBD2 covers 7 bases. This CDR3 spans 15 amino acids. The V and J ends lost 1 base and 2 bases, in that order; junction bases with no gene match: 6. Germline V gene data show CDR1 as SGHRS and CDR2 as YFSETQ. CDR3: CASSLFAGVTYEQYF. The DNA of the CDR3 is TGCGCCAGCAGCTTGTTCGCGGGGGTAACCTACGAGCAGTACTTC.